The 30 T cell receptor beta chains given below trace back to one sample, sequenced in a study of T cells in Graves' hyperthyroidism and ophthalmopathy (dated by TCRdb to about 2019). The library was made by multiplex PCR. For sequencing, an Illumina HiSeq 2000 was employed. The TCR beta CDR3 regions were amplified from the RNA transcripts. For the first round of RT-PCR on the TCR CDR3, the HTBI primer set was used together with the Qiagen OneStep RT-PCR kit. The public reads were reprocessed in TCRdb via fastp at Q25 and MiXCR, keeping in-frame beta chains. Records with the same CDR3 protein are collapsed into one entry carrying the most frequent genes and DNA. This sample holds around 600,000 distinct CDR3 sequences; less than 45% were observed only once. The ten largest make up less than 9% of the sample. The sequenced sample was peripheral blood or thyroid tissue (not recorded which). The receptor source for this set is an adult man with Graves' disease, either hyperthyroidism or ophthalmopathy (not recorded which).

This clonotype was found a few times. This rearrangement joins TRBV2 to TRBJ1-5; weak D call: TRBD1 (5 bases). The CDR3 has 15 residues. From germline, CDR1 is SNHLY and CDR2 FYNNEI. V lost 4 bases and J 5 bases, leaving 15 bases between the germline ends. CDR3 coding DNA: TGTGCCAGCAGTGTCAAGGGGCCGCCCGATCAGCCCCAGCATTTT. Residues: CASSVKGPPDQPQHF. Full variable domain (outside the CDR3, taken from reference TRBV2 and TRBJ1-5): EPEVTQTPSHQVTQMGQEVILRCVPISNHLYFYWYRQILGQKVEFLVSFYNNEISEKSEIFDDQFSVERPDGSNFTLKIRSTKLEDSAMYFCASSVKGPPDQPQHFGDGTRLSIL.

The rearrangement uses TRBV9 and TRBJ1-1; D remains ambiguous. CDR1 and CDR2 from the germline V gene are SGDLS and YYNGEE. CDR3 length: 12 amino acids. Trimming stripped 4 bases from V and 7 bases from J, with 11 bases between. The CDR3 region has the DNA TGTGCCAGCAGCTCCCGGGCAAATGAAGCTTTCTTT. Its protein is CASSSRANEAFF.

The rearrangement uses TRBV5-1 and TRBJ1-1; 8 bases agree with TRBD1. V shed 6 bases, J shed 6 bases, and the junction held 13 bases outside the gene matches. This CDR3 region has 15 residues. Looked up from germline, CDR1 is SGHRS and CDR2 is YFSETQ. The CDR3, as DNA: TGCGCCAGCACCCGAGGGACAGGCGGATCTCCTGAAGCTTTCTTT. As protein: CASTRGTGGSPEAFF.

The chain couples TRBV19 to TRBJ2-6; D gene unclear. This CDR3 comprises 15 residues. V lost 6 bases to trimming and J lost 0 bases, with 9 bases between them. CDR1 and CDR2 (germline): LNHDA, SQIVND (reference sequence). The CDR3 DNA follows: TGTGCCAGTAGCCCTTGGGGCTCTGGGGCCAACGTCCTGACTTTC. As protein: CASSPWGSGANVLTF.

Remarks on this clonotype: The missing conserved phenylalanine or tryptophan at the end of this CDR3 makes a read error likely. This rearrangement joins TRBV7-8 to TRBJ1-6; no clear D. The V gene's germline CDR1 is SGHVS and CDR2 FQNEAQ. This CDR3 contains 12 residues. V dropped 5 bases and J dropped 6 bases, with 5 bases sitting between them. For the CDR3, the DNA is TGTGCCAGCAGCCACCCTAATTCACCCCTCCACCTT. Translating it yields CASSHPNSPLHL.

The chain uses TRBV12-3 or TRBV12-4 and TRBJ1-5; 9 nucleotides match TRBD1. V dropped 6 bases and J dropped 5; count of bases not matched to a gene: 5. The CDR3 runs to 14 residues. The CDR3 region has the DNA TGTGCCAGCAGCGGACAGGGGATCGATCAGCCCCAGCATTTT. Translation gives CASSGQGIDQPQHF.

The V and J genes are TRBV20-1 and TRBJ1-1; D is uncertain. Trimming left V 4 bases short and J 0 bases short, with 9 bases between. The length of the CDR3 is 13 residues. Germline-derived CDR1 and CDR2 are DFQATT and SNEGSKA (reference sequence). The CDR3, as DNA: TGCAGTGCTAAAATCTTCATGAACACTGAAGCTTTCTTT. Its translation is CSAKIFMNTEAFF.

This clonotype was seen a handful of times. This chain joins TRBV9 and TRBJ1-3; maybe TRBD1 (5 bases). The CDR3 loop spans 15 amino acids. V dropped 4 bases and J dropped 2 bases, with 13 bases sitting between them. CDR1 is SGDLS, CDR2 YYNGEE, per germline. The CDR3 DNA sequence: TGTGCCAGCAGCCGTAGTCCAGGGACTGGAAACACCATATATTTT. It specifies CASSRSPGTGNTIYF.

This clonotype was counted ten times or more. The chain has TRBV7-9 and TRBJ1-1; TRBD1 matches 9 bases. The V gene's germline CDR1 is SEHNR and CDR2 FQNEAQ (reference sequence). Trimming took 5 bases from V and 3 from J; bases not matched to a gene: 4. The CDR3 loop spans 14 amino acids. In DNA, the CDR3 is TGTGCCAGCAGCGAGGGACAGGGACACACTGAAGCTTTCTTT. It is translated as CASSEGQGHTEAFF.

The rearrangement links TRBV6-5 to TRBJ1-5; D uncertain. The CDR3 runs to 15 residues. Germline CDR1 and CDR2: MNHEY and SVGAGI. V shed 6 bases and J shed 5 bases, with 17 bases lying between them. CDR3 loop: CASSRSGGPYQPQHF. The CDR3 DNA reads as TGTGCCAGCAGCCGGAGCGGCGGTCCCTATCAGCCCCAGCATTTT.

The chain has TRBV7-6 and TRBJ1-6; 7 bases are shared with TRBD1. Looked up from germline, CDR1 is SGHVS and CDR2 is FNYEAQ. V lost 1 base and J lost 9; bases outside the gene matches: 9. The CDR3 has 16 amino acids. CDR3 protein: CASSLVPGGGGSPLHF. DNA of the CDR3: TGTGCCAGCAGCTTAGTCCCAGGGGGTGGCGGTTCACCCCTCCACTTT.

This clonotype was seen ten or more times. CDR3 sequence: CASGQAELRYTF. Here the CDR3 DNA reads TGTGCCAGCGGACAGGCGGAGTTGCGCTACACCTTC. The chain is built from TRBV6-5 and TRBJ1-2; 7 bases align to TRBD1. V dropped 8 bases and J dropped 9; count of bases not matched to a gene: 9. Germline V gene lookup returns CDR1 MNHEY and CDR2 SVGAGI. The CDR3 sequence is 12 residues long.

This clonotype occurred a few times. The CDR3 coding sequence is TGTGCCAGTAGTAGTCAGGGGGCCGTTCGGAACAATCAGCCCCAGCATTTT. It codes for CASSSQGAVRNNQPQHF. V gene TRBV19 combines with J gene TRBJ1-5; 8 nucleotides line up with TRBD1. V lost 4 bases to trimming and J lost 3 bases; unmatched junction nucleotides: 11. The CDR3 contains 17 residues. Germline V gene sequence: CDR1 LNHDA, CDR2 SQIVND (reference sequence).

DNA for the CDR3: TGTGCCAGCAGCGCCGGTGCTACGCAGTATTTT. Its translation is CASSAGATQYF. The chain links TRBV7-2 to TRBJ2-3; unclear D gene. Germline loops: CDR1 SGHTA, CDR2 FQGNSA. The CDR3 covers 11 residues. With 5 bases removed from V and 8 bases from J, the gap between germline ends came to 8 bases.

This chain links TRBV29-1 with TRBJ2-2; D remains unclear. V lost 0 bases, J lost 3 bases, and 11 bases lay in between. This CDR3 spans 15 amino acids. The germline V gene encodes CDR1 SQVTM and CDR2 ANQGSEA. In DNA, the CDR3 is TGCAGCGTTGAAGACGACATGGGCTACACCGGGGAGCTGTTTTTT. Protein: CSVEDDMGYTGELFF.

This rearrangement joins TRBV15 to TRBJ2-6; D is undetermined. Trimming cost V 5 bases and J 1 base, with 9 bases left between them. CDR3 length: 15 amino acids. Per the germline V gene, CDR1 is LNHNV and CDR2 is YYDKDF (reference sequence). The chain's CDR3 is CATSVAGSGANVLTF. CDR3 sequence (DNA): TGTGCCACCAGCGTAGCAGGATCTGGGGCCAACGTCCTGACTTTC.

The J gene is TRBJ1-2, the V gene TRBV12-3 or TRBV12-4, with D perhaps TRBD1 (5 bases). Trimming pared 5 bases from V and 5 bases from J, leaving 24 bases between. The CDR3 runs 17 residues. CDR3 in amino acids: CASSVGPPGGVEYGYTF. The CDR3 region has the DNA TGTGCCAGCAGTGTCGGGCCGCCGGGAGGGGTGGAGTATGGCTACACCTTC.

The CDR3 region has the DNA TGTGCCAGCAGCTTACTGGCGGGGGATGAAGCTTTCTTT. Translation gives CASSLLAGDEAFF. The chain employs TRBV7-9 and TRBJ1-1; tentative D call: TRBD1 (5 bases). Trimming shortened V by 2 bases and J by 7 bases, and 11 bases separated the two germline ends. The CDR3 loop spans 13 amino acids. Germline V lookup: CDR1 SEHNR, CDR2 FQNEAQ (reference sequence).

This chain connects TRBV19 to TRBJ1-5, with TRBD1 matching 8 bases. CDR3 size: 16 residues. V lost 6 bases to trimming and J lost 3 bases; unmatched junction nucleotides: 10. Germline CDR1 is LNHDA and CDR2 is SQIVND (reference sequence). The CDR3 region has the DNA TGTGCCAGTAGGACTGGGACAGGCGCTTTCAATCAGCCCCAGCATTTT. Protein sequence: CASRTGTGAFNQPQHF.

This clonotype was seen many times. J is TRBJ2-2 and V is TRBV10-3; perhaps TRBD1 as D (5 bases). The CDR3 is 14 residues long. Trimming removed 10 bases from V and 6 bases from J, with 18 bases in between. Germline values: CDR1 ENHRY, CDR2 SYGVKD. CDR3 in DNA: TGTGCCACCAAGGGGCAGGGAACGCCCGGGGAGCTGTTTTTT. This encodes CATKGQGTPGELFF.

This clonotype turned up a few times. A read error is possible here, since a much larger clone lies one base away. The chain employs TRBV7-9 and TRBJ1-4, with D tentatively TRBD1 (6 bases). The CDR3 sequence is 15 residues long. Trimming cost V 5 bases and J 8 bases, with 18 bases left between them. Germline V gene lookup returns CDR1 SEHNR and CDR2 FQNEAQ (reference sequence). DNA for the CDR3: TGTGCCAGCAGCGACGCAGGGGAGTCAAGGGAAAAACTGTTTTTT. It yields the protein CASSDAGESREKLFF.

The chain links TRBV10-3 to TRBJ1-1, with TRBD1 matching 8 bases. The length of the CDR3 is 13 residues. After removal of 11 bases from V and 4 bases from J, the junction contained 9 bases not matched to a gene. Germline V gene lookup returns CDR1 ENHRY and CDR2 SYGVKD. CDR3 protein: CAGRRTGFTEAFF. The CDR3 coding sequence is TGTGCCGGGCGAAGGACAGGGTTCACTGAAGCTTTCTTT.

The V gene is TRBV12-3 or TRBV12-4, the J gene TRBJ2-7, with 12 bases aligning to TRBD2. CDR3 length: 15 residues. Trimming at V came to 5 bases and at J to 3 bases, leaving 5 bases not matched to a gene. The CDR3 nucleotides are TGTGCCAGCAGTAAACTAGCGGGAGGACGCTACGAGCAGTACTTC. Translating it yields CASSKLAGGRYEQYF.

This clonotype came up a few times. The gene calls are TRBV9 and TRBJ1-2; 7 nucleotides align to TRBD1. The length of the CDR3 is 13 residues. V was clipped by 0 bases and J by 6 bases; unmatched bases: 2. The V gene's germline CDR1 is SGDLS and CDR2 YYNGEE. CDR3 sequence reads: CASSVGDSDGYTF. For the CDR3, the DNA is TGTGCCAGCAGCGTAGGGGACAGTGATGGCTACACCTTC.

The CDR3 loop is CAQQGREGYTF. The DNA of the CDR3 is TGCGCACAACAGGGAAGGGAGGGCTACACCTTC. This chain links TRBV5-1 with TRBJ1-2; tentative D call: TRBD1 (6 bases). CDR1 SGHRS and CDR2 YFSETQ come from the germline V gene. This CDR3 is built from 11 residues.

There are many counts of this clonotype. V usage is TRBV7-9 and J usage is TRBJ2-7; D unresolved. V was clipped by 6 bases and J by 1 base, with 10 bases between them. The CDR3 is 13 amino acids. The germline gives CDR1 SEHNR, CDR2 FQNEAQ (reference sequence). The DNA of the CDR3 is TGTGCCAGCAGTCCTGACACGTCCTACGAGCAGTACTTC. This codes for CASSPDTSYEQYF.

There are a few counts of this clonotype. The chain recombines TRBV6-5 with TRBJ1-4; D is uncertain. V lost 2 bases, J lost 3 bases, and 10 bases lay in between. The CDR3 has 15 residues. Germline CDR1 is MNHEY and CDR2 is SVGAGI. CDR3 in amino acids: CASSYRASSNEKLFF. The CDR3 DNA is TGTGCCAGCAGTTACCGGGCGTCCTCTAATGAAAAACTGTTTTTT.

Here the CDR3 reads CASGGFMDSSGANVLTF. DNA for the CDR3: TGTGCCAGCGGGGGATTCATGGACAGCTCTGGGGCCAACGTCCTGACTTTC. The chain combines TRBV6-5 with TRBJ2-6; possibly TRBD1 for D (6 bases). CDR3 length: 17 amino acids. CDR1 and CDR2 (germline): MNHEY, SVGAGI. V gave up 8 bases and J gave up 0 bases, with 17 bases separating them.

The rearrangement joins TRBV25-1 to TRBJ1-6; maybe TRBD1 (6 bases). CDR3 length: 14 amino acids. Germline values: CDR1 MGHDK, CDR2 SYGVNS. V gave up 6 bases and J gave up 8 bases, with 14 bases separating them. The CDR3 reads CASSVVSGDSPLHF. The CDR3 coding sequence is TGTGCCAGCAGCGTTGTGTCAGGGGATTCACCCCTCCACTTT. The entire variable domain, with the rest obtained from reference TRBV25-1 and TRBJ1-6, is as follows: EADIYQTPRYLVIGTGKKITLECSQTMGHDKMYWYQQDPGMELHLIHYSYGVNSTEKGDLSSESTVSRIRTEHFPLTLESARPSHTSQYLCASSVVSGDSPLHFGNGTRLTVT.

This clonotype was seen more than once but under ten times. The chain recombines TRBV7-9 with TRBJ1-4; TRBD1 matches at 7 bases. The CDR3 is made up of 16 amino acids. CDR1 is SEHNR and CDR2 is FQNEAQ in the germline V gene (reference sequence). J gave up 3 bases and V 2 bases, and 6 bases lay outside the gene matches. CDR3 amino acids: CASSLRQGAPNEKLFF. The CDR3 region has the DNA TGTGCCAGCAGCTTAAGACAGGGTGCTCCTAATGAAAAACTGTTTTTT.